Described below is a single T cell receptor beta chain sequence and its context. Its antigen remains unidentified. This entry is derived from a study of shared clonotypes between healthy human individuals. Study observations and caveats: A few donors had about 5% of their naive CD4 clonotypes in common.

V was pared by 6 bases and J by 7 bases, with 21 bases between. The CDR3 runs 15 residues. Looked up from germline, CDR1 is SQVTM and CDR2 is ANQGSEA. Naive CD8 populations comprised CD45RO-negative cells positively selected for CCR7, excluding terminally differentiated effector memory CD45RA+ cells. Profiling relied on immunoSEQ multiplex PCR, and the TCRdb table lists in-frame clones only, not all of them. The top ten clones hold approximately 22% of a sample with about 700,000 clones, about 90% of them seen once. The V call is TRBV29-1, the J call TRBJ2-2, with D maybe TRBD2 (7 bases). This sequence originates from a man aged 25-45 years in good health. Sequenced input: naive CD8+ T cells sorted from blood. The CDR3 DNA reads TGCAGCGTCCTGGCGGGGAACAGGGAGGGCGGGGAGCTGTTTTTT. Amino acids: CSVLAGNREGGELFF.